The present T cell receptor beta chain was sequenced within a study of shared clonotypes between healthy human individuals. Whole-study context: Serving as donors were two women and three men, whose ages spanned 18 to 49. Three plates each covered CD4 naive and memory; CD8 naive two, CD8 memory one.

Naive CD4+ cells were CD45RA-selected; the remaining cells were memory. Concerning this clone: The antigen remains unidentified.

The method was immunoSEQ multiplex PCR; TCRdb's version includes in-frame clones alone and lacks a portion of them. The sample carries 300,000 to 400,000 clones, less than 85% recorded once. Study results and caveats: Sequencing depth was expected to affect clonotype sharing among donors.

Sequencing was carried out using memory CD4+ T cells sorted from blood. The subset is: CD45RA-negative fraction. The TCR was taken from a man aged 30-40 years in good health.

The CDR3, as DNA: TGTGCCATCAGATCCGGGACTAGCGGCACAGATACGCAGTATTTT. Its protein is CAIRSGTSGTDTQYF. V is TRBV10-3 and J is TRBJ2-3, with 10 bases aligning to TRBD2. The CDR3 loop spans 15 amino acids. V lost 6 bases to trimming and J lost 1 base; unmatched junction nucleotides: 4. The germline gives CDR1 ENHRY, CDR2 SYGVKD.